The clone carrying this TCR beta chain has just a few counts. The antigen is not known. Sequenced by immunoSEQ multiplex PCR; TCRdb stores in-frame clones only, minus some. The repertoire holds tens of thousands of clones, with around nine tenths as singletons. This sample was included in a study of radiotherapy plus CTLA-4 blockade in lung cancer. Looking at the study overall: With 31% of patients having disease control, objective responses were seen in about 18%. General study findings and limits: After treatment with radiotherapy plus ipilimumab, TCR clones that came from the tumor expanded in blood.

This CDR3 comprises 14 residues. V shed 0 bases and J shed 5 bases, with 10 bases lying between them. Germline CDR1 is SGHTA and CDR2 is FQGNSA. Participants had chemo-refractory metastatic non-small-cell lung cancer and were treated with focal radiation plus ipilimumab CTLA-4 blockade. The sequence was collected from a human donor with non-small cell lung cancer that progressed on radiotherapy plus ipilimumab. The V gene is TRBV7-2, the J gene TRBJ1-1; D unclear. This material consisted of peripheral blood, taken from a patient treated with radiotherapy plus ipilimumab. The CDR3 spells CASSLASLGTEAFF. CDR3 nucleotides: TGTGCCAGCAGCTTAGCGAGCCTGGGGACTGAAGCTTTCTTT.